This T cell receptor beta chain was found in a study of type 1 regulatory T cells. Worth noting for this clonotype: Its specificity is not known.

One entry per CDR3 protein, called by TCRdb with MiXCR from the reads. The sample lists more than 60,000 distinct CDR3 sequences, nearly 50% seen once, with around 2.1% in the top ten. V lost 8 bases and J lost 5, with 13 bases in between. This CDR3 contains 13 residues. Germline CDR1 SGHTA, CDR2 FQGNSA. This rearrangement joins TRBV7-2 to TRBJ1-5, with D uncertain. The source is a human donor in good health. The sequencing input was cultured non-Tr1 T cells, either the whole culture or a sorted T cell fraction (not recorded which). CDR3 sequence (DNA): TGTGCCAGCTGCAGGAGGTCGTATCAGCCCCAGCATTTT. It encodes CASCRRSYQPQHF.